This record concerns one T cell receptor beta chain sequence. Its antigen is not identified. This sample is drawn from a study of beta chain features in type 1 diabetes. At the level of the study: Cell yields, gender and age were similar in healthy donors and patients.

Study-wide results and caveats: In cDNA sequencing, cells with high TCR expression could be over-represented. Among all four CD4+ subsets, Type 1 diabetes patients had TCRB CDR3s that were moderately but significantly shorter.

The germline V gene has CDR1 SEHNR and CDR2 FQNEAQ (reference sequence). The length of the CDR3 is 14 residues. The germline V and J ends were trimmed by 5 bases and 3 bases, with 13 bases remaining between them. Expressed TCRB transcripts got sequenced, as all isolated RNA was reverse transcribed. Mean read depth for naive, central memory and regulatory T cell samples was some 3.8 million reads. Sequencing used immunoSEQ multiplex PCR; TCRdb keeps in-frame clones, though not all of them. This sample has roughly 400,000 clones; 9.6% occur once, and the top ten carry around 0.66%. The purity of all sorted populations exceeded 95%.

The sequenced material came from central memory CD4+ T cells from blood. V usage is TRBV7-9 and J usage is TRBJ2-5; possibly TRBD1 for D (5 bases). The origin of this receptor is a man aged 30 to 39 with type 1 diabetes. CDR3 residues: CASSIRAGKETQYF. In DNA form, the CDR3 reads TGTGCCAGCAGCATAAGGGCAGGGAAAGAGACCCAGTACTTC.